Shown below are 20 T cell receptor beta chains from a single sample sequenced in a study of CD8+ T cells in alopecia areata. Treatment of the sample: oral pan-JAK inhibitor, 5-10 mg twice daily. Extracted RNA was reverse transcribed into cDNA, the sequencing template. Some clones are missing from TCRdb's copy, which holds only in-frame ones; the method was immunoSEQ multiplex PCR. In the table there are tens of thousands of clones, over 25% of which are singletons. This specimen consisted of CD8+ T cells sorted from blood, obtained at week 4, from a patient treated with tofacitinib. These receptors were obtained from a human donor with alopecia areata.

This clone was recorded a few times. The CDR3 sequence is CASCTGGSYNEQFF. CDR3 sequence (DNA): TGTGCCAGCTGTACGGGAGGGTCCTACAATGAGCAGTTCTTC. The V and J genes are TRBV7-2 and TRBJ2-1; 8 bases are shared with TRBD2. V lost 8 bases, J lost 1 base, and 4 bases stayed unmatched. The CDR3 covers 14 residues. Germline-derived CDR1 and CDR2 are SGHTA and FQGNSA.

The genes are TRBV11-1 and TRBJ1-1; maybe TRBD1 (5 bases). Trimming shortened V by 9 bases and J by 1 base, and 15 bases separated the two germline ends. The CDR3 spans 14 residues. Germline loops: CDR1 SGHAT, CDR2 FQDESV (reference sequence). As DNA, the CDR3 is TGTGCCAGTTCTTATGGGGCCGCGAACACTGAAGCTTTCTTT. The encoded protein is CASSYGAANTEAFF. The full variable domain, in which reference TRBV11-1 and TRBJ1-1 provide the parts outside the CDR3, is EAEVAQSPRYKITEKSQAVAFWCDPISGHATLYWYRQILGQGPELLVQFQDESVVDDSQLPKDRFSAERLKGVDSTLKIQPAELGDSAMYLCASSYGAANTEAFFGQGTRLTVV.

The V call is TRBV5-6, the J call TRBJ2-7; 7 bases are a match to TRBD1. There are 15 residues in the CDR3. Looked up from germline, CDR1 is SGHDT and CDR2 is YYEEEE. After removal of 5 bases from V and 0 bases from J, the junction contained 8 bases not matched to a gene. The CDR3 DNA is TGTGCCAGCAGAGCCGGACAGGCACCCTCCTACGAGCAGTACTTC. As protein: CASRAGQAPSYEQYF.

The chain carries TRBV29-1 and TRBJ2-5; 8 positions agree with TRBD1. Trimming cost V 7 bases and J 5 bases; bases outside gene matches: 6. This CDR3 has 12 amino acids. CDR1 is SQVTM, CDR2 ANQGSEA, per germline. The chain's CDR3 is CSARQGWETQYF. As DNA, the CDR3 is TGCAGCGCCCGACAGGGGTGGGAGACCCAGTACTTC.

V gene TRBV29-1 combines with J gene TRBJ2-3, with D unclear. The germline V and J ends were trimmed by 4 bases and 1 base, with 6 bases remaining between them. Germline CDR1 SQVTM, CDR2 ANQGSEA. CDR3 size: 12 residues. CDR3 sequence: CSVVWGTDTQYF. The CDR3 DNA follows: TGCAGCGTTGTTTGGGGCACAGATACGCAGTATTTT.

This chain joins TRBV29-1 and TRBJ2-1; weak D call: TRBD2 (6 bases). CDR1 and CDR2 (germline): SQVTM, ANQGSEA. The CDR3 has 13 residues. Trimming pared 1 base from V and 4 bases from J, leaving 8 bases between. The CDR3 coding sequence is TGCAGCGTTGAAGGGGGGGATTACAATGAGCAGTTCTTC. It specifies CSVEGGDYNEQFF.

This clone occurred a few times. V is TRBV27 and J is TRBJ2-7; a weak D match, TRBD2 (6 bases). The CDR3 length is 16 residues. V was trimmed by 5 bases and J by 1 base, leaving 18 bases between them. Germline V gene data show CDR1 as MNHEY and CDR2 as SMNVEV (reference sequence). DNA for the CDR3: TGTGCCAGCAGTCCGGCGGGGCTAGCACGATCCTACGAGCAGTACTTC. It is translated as CASSPAGLARSYEQYF.

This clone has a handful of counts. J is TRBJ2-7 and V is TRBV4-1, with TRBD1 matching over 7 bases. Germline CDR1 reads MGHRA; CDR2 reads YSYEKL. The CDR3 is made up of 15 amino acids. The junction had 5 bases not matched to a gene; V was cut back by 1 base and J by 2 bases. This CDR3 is CASSQGTGGPYEQYF. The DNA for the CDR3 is TGCGCCAGCAGCCAAGGGACAGGCGGACCCTACGAGCAGTACTTC.

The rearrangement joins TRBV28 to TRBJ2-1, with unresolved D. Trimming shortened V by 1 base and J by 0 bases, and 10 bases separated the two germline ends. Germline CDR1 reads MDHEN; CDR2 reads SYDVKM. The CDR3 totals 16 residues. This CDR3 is CASSLSGTTSYNEQFF. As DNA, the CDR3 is TGTGCCAGCAGTTTATCTGGCACAACCTCCTACAATGAGCAGTTCTTC.

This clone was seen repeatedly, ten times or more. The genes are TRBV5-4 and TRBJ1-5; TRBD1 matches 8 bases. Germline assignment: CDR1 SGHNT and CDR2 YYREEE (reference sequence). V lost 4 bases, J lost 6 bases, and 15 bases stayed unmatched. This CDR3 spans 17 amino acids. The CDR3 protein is CASSQDPRTGLGQPQHF. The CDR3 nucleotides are TGTGCCAGCAGCCAAGATCCCAGGACAGGGTTAGGTCAGCCCCAGCATTTT.

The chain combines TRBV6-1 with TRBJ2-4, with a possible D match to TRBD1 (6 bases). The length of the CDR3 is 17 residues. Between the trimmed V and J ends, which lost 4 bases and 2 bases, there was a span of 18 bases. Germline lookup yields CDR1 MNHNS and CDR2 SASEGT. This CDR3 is CASSAFIRDTSKNIQYF. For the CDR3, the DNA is TGTGCCAGCAGTGCCTTCATCCGGGACACCTCCAAAAACATTCAGTACTTC.

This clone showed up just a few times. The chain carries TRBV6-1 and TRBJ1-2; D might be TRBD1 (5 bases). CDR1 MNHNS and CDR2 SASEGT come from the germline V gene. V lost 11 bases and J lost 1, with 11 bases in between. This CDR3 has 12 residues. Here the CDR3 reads CAGGGLNYGYTF. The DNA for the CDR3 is TGTGCCGGGGGAGGACTTAACTATGGCTACACCTTC.

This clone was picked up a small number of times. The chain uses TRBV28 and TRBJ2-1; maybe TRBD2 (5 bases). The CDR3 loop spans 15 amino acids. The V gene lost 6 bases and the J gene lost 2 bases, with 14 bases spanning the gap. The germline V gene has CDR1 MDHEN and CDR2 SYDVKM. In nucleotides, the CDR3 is TGTGCCAGCAGGACCGGGCCCGGGGCCTACAATGAGCAGTTCTTC. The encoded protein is CASRTGPGAYNEQFF.

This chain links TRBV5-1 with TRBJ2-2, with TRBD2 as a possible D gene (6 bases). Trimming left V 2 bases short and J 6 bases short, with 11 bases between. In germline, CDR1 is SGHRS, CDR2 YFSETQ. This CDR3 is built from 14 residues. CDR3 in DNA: TGCGCCAGCAGCTTCCGTGGAGGGCCCGGGGAGCTGTTTTTT. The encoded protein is CASSFRGGPGELFF.

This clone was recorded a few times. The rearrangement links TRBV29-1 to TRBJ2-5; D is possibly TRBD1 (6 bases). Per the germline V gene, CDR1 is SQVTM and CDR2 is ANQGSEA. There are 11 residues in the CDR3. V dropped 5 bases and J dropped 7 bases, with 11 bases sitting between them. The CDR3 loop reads CSVTGIGTQYF. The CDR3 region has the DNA TGCAGCGTTACAGGGATTGGGACCCAGTACTTC.

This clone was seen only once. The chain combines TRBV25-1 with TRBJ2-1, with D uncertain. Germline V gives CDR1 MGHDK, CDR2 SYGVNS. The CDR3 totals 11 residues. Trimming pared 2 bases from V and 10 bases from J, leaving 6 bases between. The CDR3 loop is CASSEVLEQFF. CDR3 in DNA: TGTGCCAGCAGTGAAGTGTTGGAGCAGTTCTTC.

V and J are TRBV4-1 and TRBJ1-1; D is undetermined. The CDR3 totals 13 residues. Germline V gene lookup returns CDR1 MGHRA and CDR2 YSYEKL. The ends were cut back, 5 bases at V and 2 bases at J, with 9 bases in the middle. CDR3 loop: CASSASRNTEAFF. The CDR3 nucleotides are TGCGCCAGCAGCGCGTCGCGAAACACTGAAGCTTTCTTT.

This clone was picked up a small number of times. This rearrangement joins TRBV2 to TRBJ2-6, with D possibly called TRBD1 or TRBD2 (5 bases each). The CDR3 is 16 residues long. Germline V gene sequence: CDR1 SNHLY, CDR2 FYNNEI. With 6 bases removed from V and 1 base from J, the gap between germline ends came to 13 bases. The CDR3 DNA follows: TGTGCCAGCAGGCCAGACTGGGGGTCTGGGGCCAACGTCCTGACTTTC. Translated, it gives CASRPDWGSGANVLTF.

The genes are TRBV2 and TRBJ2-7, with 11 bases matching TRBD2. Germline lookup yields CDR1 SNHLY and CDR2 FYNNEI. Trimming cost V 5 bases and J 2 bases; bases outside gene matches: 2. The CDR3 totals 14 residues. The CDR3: CASSPGLAAYEQYF. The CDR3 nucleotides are TGTGCCAGCAGTCCGGGACTAGCGGCCTACGAGCAGTACTTC.

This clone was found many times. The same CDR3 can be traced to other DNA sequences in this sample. CDR3 sequence: CASSYTDSSSYNEQFF. As DNA, the CDR3 is TGTGCCAGCAGTTACACCGACTCTAGCTCCTACAATGAGCAGTTCTTC. This rearrangement joins TRBV6-5 to TRBJ2-1; D is unresolved. Germline V gene sequence: CDR1 MNHEY, CDR2 SVGAGI. Trimming stripped 2 bases from V and 0 bases from J, with 11 bases between. This CDR3 is built from 16 residues.